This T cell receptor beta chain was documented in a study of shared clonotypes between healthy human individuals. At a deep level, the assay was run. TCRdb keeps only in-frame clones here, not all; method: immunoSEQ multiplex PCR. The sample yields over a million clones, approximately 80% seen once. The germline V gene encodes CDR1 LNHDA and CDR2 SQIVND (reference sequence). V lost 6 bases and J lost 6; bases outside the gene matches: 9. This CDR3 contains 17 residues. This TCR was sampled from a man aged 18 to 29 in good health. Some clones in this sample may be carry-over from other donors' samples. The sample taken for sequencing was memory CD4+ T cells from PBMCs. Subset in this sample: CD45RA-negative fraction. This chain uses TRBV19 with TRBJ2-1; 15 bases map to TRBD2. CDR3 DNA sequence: TGTGCCAGTAGATCCCCGGGACTAGCGGGAGGACTCAATGAGCAGTTCTTC. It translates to CASRSPGLAGGLNEQFF.